Listed below are T cell receptor beta chains from one sample, sequenced in a study of blood T cell repertoires in COVID-19. Some clones are missing from TCRdb's copy, which holds only in-frame ones; the method was immunoSEQ multiplex PCR. The data show approximately 300,000 clones, 80% to 95% seen once. Sequencing was performed on peripheral blood. These receptors were obtained from a woman aged 30 to 39 with COVID-19, enrolled during active disease. Both conserved end residues are part of each CDR3. A D gene is named only where the DNA matches it firmly. Clone size is stated in some rows and not others, as once, few, many or a class when expanded.

length,D,size,V,J,CDR3,DNA
14,-,-,TRBV10-3,TRBJ2-5,CATGDFQGGETQYF,TGTGCCACGGGGGACTTCCAGGGCGGAGAGACCCAGTACTTC
14,-,-,TRBV28,TRBJ1-2,CATFMSNAAYGYTF,TGTGCCACTTTCATGAGTAACGCCGCCTATGGCTACACCTTC
15,-,-,TRBV21-1,TRBJ2-1,CASSNTRGCGNEQFF,TGTGCCAGCAGCAACACTAGAGGGTGTGGGAATGAGCAGTTCTTC
14,-,-,TRBV11-2,TRBJ2-4,CASSFQGRKNIQYF,TGTGCCAGCAGCTTTCAGGGCCGAAAAAACATTCAGTACTTC
15,-,-,TRBV2,TRBJ2-3,CASSVGGARTDTQYF,TGTGCCAGCAGTGTAGGAGGGGCGCGCACAGATACGCAGTATTTT
15,-,once,TRBV7-7,TRBJ2-1,CASSLSRVSYNEQFF,TGTGCTAGCAGCTTAAGTCGGGTCTCCTACAATGAGCAGTTCTTC
15,TRBD1,few,TRBV9,TRBJ1-1,CASSVVVGGYAEAFF,TGTGCCAGCAGCGTAGTAGTAGGGGGCTACGCTGAAGCTTTCTTT
16,TRBD2,-,TRBV4-1,TRBJ2-5,CASSQEELAGGETQYF,TGCGCCAGCAGCCAAGAGGAACTAGCGGGAGGGGAGACCCAGTACTTC
16,TRBD2,-,TRBV19,TRBJ2-1,CASSMRGLAGIDEQFF,TGTGCCAGTAGTATGCGGGGACTAGCGGGAATCGATGAGCAGTTCTTC
13,-,once,TRBV18,TRBJ1-2,CASSPGPNLGYTF,TGTGCCAGCTCACCAGGGCCGAACCTTGGCTACACCTTC
13,-,-,TRBV2,TRBJ1-5,CASATGGNQPQHF,TGTGCCAGCGCGACAGGTGGCAATCAGCCCCAGCATTTT
14,-,once,TRBV19,TRBJ1-1,CASNHPTGRTEAFF,TGTGCCAGTAACCACCCCACGGGGAGGACTGAAGCTTTCTTT
16,TRBD2,-,TRBV2,TRBJ2-1,CASSDEAGESYNEQFF,TGTGCCAGCAGTGACGAAGCGGGAGAATCCTACAATGAGCAGTTCTTC
16,-,-,TRBV18,TRBJ2-3,CASSPPTRTLTDTQYF,TGTGCCAGCTCACCACCCACTAGGACCCTAACAGATACGCAGTATTTT
15,TRBD2,-,TRBV6-1,TRBJ2-7,CASSEPSGISYEQYF,TGTGCCAGCAGTGAGCCTAGCGGGATCTCCTACGAGCAGTACTTC
16,-,once,TRBV4-1,TRBJ2-7,CASSQAGAGDPYEQYF,TGCGCCAGCAGCCAGGCGGGGGCGGGAGACCCCTACGAGCAGTACTTC
16,TRBD2,-,TRBV6-2/TRBV6-3,TRBJ2-2,CASSYSAGGLWGELFF,TGTGCCAGCAGTTACTCGGCGGGAGGTCTATGGGGGGAGCTGTTTTTT
17,-,-,TRBV5-6,TRBJ2-6,CASSFGVGRSGANVLTF,TGTGCCAGCAGCTTCGGGGTTGGTAGGTCAGGGGCCAACGTCCTGACTTTC